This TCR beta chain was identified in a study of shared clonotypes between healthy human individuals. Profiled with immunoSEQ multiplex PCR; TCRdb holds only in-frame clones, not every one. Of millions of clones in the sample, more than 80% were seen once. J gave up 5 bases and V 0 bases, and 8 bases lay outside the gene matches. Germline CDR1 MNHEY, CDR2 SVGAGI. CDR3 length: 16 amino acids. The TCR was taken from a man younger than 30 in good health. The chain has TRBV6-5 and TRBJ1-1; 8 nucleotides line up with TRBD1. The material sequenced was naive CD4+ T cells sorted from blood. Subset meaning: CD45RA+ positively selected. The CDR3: CASSYSQIYRGTEAFF. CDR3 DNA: TGTGCCAGCAGTTACTCTCAGATTTACAGGGGGACTGAAGCTTTCTTT.